Listed here are 7 T cell receptor beta chains from one sample, sequenced in a study of blood T cells in healthy people across ages. PCR was performed a second time for about 7 to 11 cycles using a sample-barcoded 5' primer and a J-beta primer mix. TCRdb independently ran MiXCR on the 5' RACE reads; one entry per CDR3 protein. Among over a million distinct CDR3 sequences, around 42% were seen once, and the ten largest hold roughly 8.2%. The sample taken for sequencing was blood. Source of these receptors: a young woman in good health.

The rearrangement joins TRBV12-3 or TRBV12-4 to TRBJ2-3; 7 positions agree with TRBD2. With V trimmed by 0 bases and J by 6 bases, 6 bases remained unmatched. There are 15 residues in the CDR3. The CDR3 nucleotides read TGTGCCAGCAGTTTAGCTCAGGGAGGGGTGGATACGCAGTATTTT. This sequence encodes CASSLAQGGVDTQYF.

Concerning this clonotype: One junction end disagrees with the germline gene, perhaps due to a read error. The chain combines TRBV27 with TRBJ2-5; the match to TRBD1 covers 11 bases. The CDR3 runs 14 residues. Germline CDR1 is MNHEY and CDR2 is SMNVEV (reference sequence). CDR3 protein: CAGSLRTGGETQYF. In DNA, the CDR3 is TGTGCCGGCAGCCTAAGGACAGGGGGCGAGACCCAGTACTTC.

This clonotype was counted only a few times. J is TRBJ2-3 and V is TRBV12-3 or TRBV12-4, with D tentatively TRBD2 (5 bases). The CDR3 contains 16 residues. V was shortened by 5 bases and J by 3 bases, with 18 bases between the two germline ends. For the CDR3, the DNA is TGTGCCAGCAGTCTACCCCAGGCAGCGGCTACAGATACGCAGTATTTT. Its translation is CASSLPQAAATDTQYF.

The CDR3 loop reads CSAPEGAGGEYNEQFF. The CDR3 DNA reads as TGCAGTGCCCCCGAGGGAGCGGGAGGGGAGTACAATGAGCAGTTCTTC. The chain recombines TRBV20-1 with TRBJ2-1; 10 positions agree with TRBD2. The CDR3 is 16 residues long. Trimming cost V 6 bases and J 4 bases; bases outside gene matches: 12. Germline V lookup: CDR1 DFQATT, CDR2 SNEGSKA (reference sequence).

The rearrangement uses TRBV20-1 and TRBJ2-1; 9 positions match TRBD2. The tail of the sequence fits TRBJ2-7 better, so the J call may be wrong. CDR1 DFQATT and CDR2 SNEGSKA come from the germline V gene (reference sequence). The CDR3 has 13 amino acids. The chain's CDR3 is CSALTSGYNEQYF. Written as DNA, the CDR3 is TGCAGTGCCTTGACTAGCGGATACAATGAGCAGTACTTC.

The chain employs TRBV3-1 and TRBJ2-1, with unresolved D. CDR3 length: 16 amino acids. CDR1 and CDR2 from the germline V gene are LGHDT and YNNKEL (reference sequence). V was clipped by 0 bases and J by 6 bases, with 15 bases between them. CDR3 residues: CASSQDQLGPINEQFF. In nucleotides, the CDR3 is TGTGCCAGCAGCCAAGATCAGCTCGGACCTATCAATGAGCAGTTCTTC.

This chain connects TRBV2 to TRBJ2-1; 10 bases align to TRBD2. Per germline, CDR1 SNHLY and CDR2 FYNNEI. Trimming removed 5 bases from V and 9 bases from J; junction bases left unmatched: 4. CDR3 length equals 13 residues. CDR3 coding DNA: TGTGCCAGCAGTAAATTAGCGGGGGGTGAGCAGTTCTTC. Residues: CASSKLAGGEQFF.